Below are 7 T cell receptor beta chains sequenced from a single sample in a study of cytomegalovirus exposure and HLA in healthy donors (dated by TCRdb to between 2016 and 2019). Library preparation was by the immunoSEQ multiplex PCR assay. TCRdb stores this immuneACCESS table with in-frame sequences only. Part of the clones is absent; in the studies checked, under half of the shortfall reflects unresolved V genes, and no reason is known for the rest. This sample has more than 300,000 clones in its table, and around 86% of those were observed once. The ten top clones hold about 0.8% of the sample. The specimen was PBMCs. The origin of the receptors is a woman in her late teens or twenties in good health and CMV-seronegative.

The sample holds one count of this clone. The chain's CDR3 is CASSHGQGEASNEKLFF. In DNA, the CDR3 is TGTGCCAGCAGCCATGGACAGGGGGAGGCAAGTAATGAAAAACTGTTTTTT. The rearrangement links TRBV7-9 to TRBJ1-4; 10 bases match TRBD1. CDR1 and CDR2 (germline): SEHNR, FQNEAQ (reference sequence). The CDR3 loop spans 17 amino acids. V lost 5 bases to trimming and J lost 4 bases; unmatched junction nucleotides: 10. Together with reference TRBV7-9 and TRBJ1-4, the CDR3 gives the full variable domain: DTGVSQNPRHKITKRGQNVTFRCDPISEHNRLYWYRQTLGQGPEFLTYFQNEAQLEKSRLLSDRFSAERPKGSFSTLEIQRTEQGDSAMYLCASSHGQGEASNEKLFFGSGTQLSVL.

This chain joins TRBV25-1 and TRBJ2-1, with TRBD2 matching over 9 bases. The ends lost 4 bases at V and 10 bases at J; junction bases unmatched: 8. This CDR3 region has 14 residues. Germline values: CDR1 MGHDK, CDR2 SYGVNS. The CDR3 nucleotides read TGTGCCAGCAGTGGATTGGCGGGAGGGGGAGAGCAGTTCTTC. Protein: CASSGLAGGGEQFF.

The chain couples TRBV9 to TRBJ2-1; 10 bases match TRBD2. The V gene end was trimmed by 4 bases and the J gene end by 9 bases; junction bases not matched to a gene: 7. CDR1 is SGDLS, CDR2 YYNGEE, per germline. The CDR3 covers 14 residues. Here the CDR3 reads CASSTLAGASEQFF. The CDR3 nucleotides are TGTGCCAGCAGCACTCTAGCGGGAGCGAGTGAGCAGTTCTTC.

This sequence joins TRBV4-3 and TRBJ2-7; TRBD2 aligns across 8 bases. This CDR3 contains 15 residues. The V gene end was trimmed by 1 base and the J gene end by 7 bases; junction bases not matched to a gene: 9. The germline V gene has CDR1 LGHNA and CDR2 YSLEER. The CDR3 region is CASSQGGSGSPEQYF. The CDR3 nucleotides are TGCGCCAGCAGCCAAGGGGGAAGCGGGAGCCCAGAGCAGTACTTC.

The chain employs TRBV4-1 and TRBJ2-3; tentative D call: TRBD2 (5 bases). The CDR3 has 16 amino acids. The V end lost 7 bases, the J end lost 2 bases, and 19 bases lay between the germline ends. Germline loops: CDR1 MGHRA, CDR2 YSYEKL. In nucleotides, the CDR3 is TGCGCCAGCACTCCGCGGTCGGCGGGCAACACAGATACGCAGTATTTT. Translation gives CASTPRSAGNTDTQYF.

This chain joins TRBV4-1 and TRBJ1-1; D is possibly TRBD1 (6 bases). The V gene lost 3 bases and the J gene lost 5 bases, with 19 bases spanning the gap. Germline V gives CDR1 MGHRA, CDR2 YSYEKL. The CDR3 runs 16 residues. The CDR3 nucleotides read TGCGCCAGCAGCCACCGTGAGGGGGGGCGGGGGACTGAAGCTTTCTTT. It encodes CASSHREGGRGTEAFF.

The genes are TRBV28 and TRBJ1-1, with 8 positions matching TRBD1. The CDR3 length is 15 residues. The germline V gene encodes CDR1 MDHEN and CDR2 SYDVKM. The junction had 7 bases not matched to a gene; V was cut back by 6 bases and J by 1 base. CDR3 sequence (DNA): TGTGCCAGCAGGACCGGGACAGGAGGGAACACTGAAGCTTTCTTT. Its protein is CASRTGTGGNTEAFF.